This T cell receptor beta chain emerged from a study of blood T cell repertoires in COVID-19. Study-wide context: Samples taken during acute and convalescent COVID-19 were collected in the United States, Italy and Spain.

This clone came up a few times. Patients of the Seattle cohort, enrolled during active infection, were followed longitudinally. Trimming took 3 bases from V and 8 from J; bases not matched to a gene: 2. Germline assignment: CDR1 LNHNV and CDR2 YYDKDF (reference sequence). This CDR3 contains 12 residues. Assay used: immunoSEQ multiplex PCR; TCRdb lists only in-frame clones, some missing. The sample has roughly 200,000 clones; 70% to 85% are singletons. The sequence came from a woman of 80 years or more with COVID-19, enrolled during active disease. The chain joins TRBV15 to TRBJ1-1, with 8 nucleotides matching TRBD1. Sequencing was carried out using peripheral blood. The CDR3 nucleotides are TGTGCCACCAGCAGCACAGGGGGGGAAGCTTTCTTT. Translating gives CATSSTGGEAFF.